This T cell receptor (beta chain) was observed in a study of prognosis after radiotherapy for stage I lung cancer. The CDR3 extends over 14 amino acids. The germline V and J ends were trimmed by 6 bases and 0 bases, with 8 bases remaining between them. Germline V lookup: CDR1 MRHNA, CDR2 SNTAGT. At both of two time points, approximately 6.4 milliliters of peripheral blood were drawn. This clonotype was seen repeatedly, ten times or more. Multiplex PCR in two rounds served to amplify TCR beta CDR3 from genomic DNA. First-round PCR employed TRBV- and TRBJ-specific primers for each gene. TCRdb analysed the multiplex PCR reads with MiXCR anew, one entry per CDR3 protein. The sample shows roughly 15,000 distinct CDR3 sequences, about a sixth of them seen only once.

The chain carries TRBV6-4 and TRBJ2-2, with D hard to call. The source was PBMCs, collected before or after stereotactic body radiation therapy (not recorded which). This sequence was found in a donor at least 50 years old with non-small cell lung cancer. The CDR3 protein is CASRDQTNTGELFF. As DNA, the CDR3 is TGTGCCAGCAGGGATCAAACGAACACCGGGGAGCTGTTTTTT.